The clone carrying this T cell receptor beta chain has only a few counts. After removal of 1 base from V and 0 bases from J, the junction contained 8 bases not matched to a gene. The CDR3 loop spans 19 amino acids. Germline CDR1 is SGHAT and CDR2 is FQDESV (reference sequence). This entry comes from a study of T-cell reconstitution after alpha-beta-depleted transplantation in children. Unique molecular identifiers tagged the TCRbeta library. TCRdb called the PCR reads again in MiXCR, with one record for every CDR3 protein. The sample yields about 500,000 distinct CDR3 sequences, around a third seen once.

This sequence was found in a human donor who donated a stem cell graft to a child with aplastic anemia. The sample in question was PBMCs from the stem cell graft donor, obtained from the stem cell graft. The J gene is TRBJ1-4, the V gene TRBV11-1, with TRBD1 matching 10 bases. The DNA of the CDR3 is TGTGCCAGCAGCTTAGTTCGGACAGGGGGATTTGCAACTAATGAAAAACTGTTTTTT. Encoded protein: CASSLVRTGGFATNEKLFF.